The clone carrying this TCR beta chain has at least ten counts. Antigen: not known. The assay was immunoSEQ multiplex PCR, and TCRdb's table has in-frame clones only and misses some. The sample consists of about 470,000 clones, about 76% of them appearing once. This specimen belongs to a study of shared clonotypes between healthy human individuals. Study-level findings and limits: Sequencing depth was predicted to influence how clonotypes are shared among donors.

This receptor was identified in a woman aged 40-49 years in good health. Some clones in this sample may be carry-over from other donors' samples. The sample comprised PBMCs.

The CDR3 protein is CASSLSSGRALETQYF. CDR3 nucleotide sequence: TGCGCCAGCAGCTTGTCTAGCGGGAGGGCTTTAGAGACCCAGTACTTC. J is TRBJ2-5 and V is TRBV5-1, with 12 nucleotides matching TRBD2. The CDR3 has 16 residues. V lost 1 base, J lost 4 bases, and 5 bases stayed unmatched. Germline CDR1 SGHRS, CDR2 YFSETQ.